This T cell receptor beta chain originates from a study of molecular identifiers for immune sequencing clone quantification. Researchers sorted naive CD8 T cells as cells that were CD8+CD4-CCR7+CD45RA+. Overall study results and limits: It was shown that clones above 20 RNA copies held over 99% of effector molecules, but under 1% in naive cells. Jurkat TCR RNA that was spiked in from one cell was reportedly detectable among one million naive cells.

This clonotype was seen at least ten times. The target antigen is unknown. TCRdb reprocessed the PCR reads via MiXCR and lists one record per CDR3 protein. The repertoire holds fewer than 70,000 distinct CDR3 sequences, with about a sixth as singletons. The CDR3 has 15 amino acids. The J segment lost 5 bases and the V segment lost 7 bases, leaving 11 bases of the junction unmatched. Germline values: CDR1 MNHNY, CDR2 SVGAGI (reference sequence). The receptor was isolated from a human donor in good health. Some libraries in this study had Jurkat cell RNA spiked in. Material: naive CD8+ T cells from blood, with Jurkat cell RNA spiked in. Subset: FACS-sorted CD8+CD4-CCR7+CD45RA+ naive T cells. The chain uses TRBV6-6 and TRBJ1-5; 7 nucleotides align to TRBD1. Here the CDR3 reads CASTRGAGDDQPQHF. The CDR3 coding sequence is TGTGCCAGCACCAGGGGGGCAGGGGACGATCAGCCCCAGCATTTT.